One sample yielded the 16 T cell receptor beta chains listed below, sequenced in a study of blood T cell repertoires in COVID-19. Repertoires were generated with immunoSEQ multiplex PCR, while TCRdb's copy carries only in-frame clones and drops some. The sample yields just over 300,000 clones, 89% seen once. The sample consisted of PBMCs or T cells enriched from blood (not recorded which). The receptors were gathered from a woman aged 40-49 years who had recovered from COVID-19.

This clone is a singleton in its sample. Here the CDR3 DNA reads TGTGCCAGCTCACCGGATAGCGGGGTCACCGGGGAGCTGTTTTTT. It yields the protein CASSPDSGVTGELFF. This chain links TRBV18 with TRBJ2-2, with 8 positions matching TRBD2. The CDR3 spans 15 residues. After removal of 3 bases from V and 4 bases from J, the junction contained 4 bases not matched to a gene. Germline V CDR1 and CDR2: KGHSH, LQKENI. The entire variable domain, with the rest obtained from reference TRBV18 and TRBJ2-2, is as follows: NAGVMQNPRHLVRRRGQEARLRCSPMKGHSHVYWYRQLPEEGLKFMVYLQKENIIDESGMPKERFSAEFPKEGPSILRIQQVVRGDSAAYFCASSPDSGVTGELFFGEGSRLTVL.

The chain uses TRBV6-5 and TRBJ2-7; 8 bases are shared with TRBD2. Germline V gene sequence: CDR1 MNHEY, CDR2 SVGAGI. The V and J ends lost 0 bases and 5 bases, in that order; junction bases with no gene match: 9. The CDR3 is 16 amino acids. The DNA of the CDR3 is TGTGCCAGCAGTTACTCGTTATATACGGGGGGGGACGAGCAGTACTTC. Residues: CASSYSLYTGGDEQYF.

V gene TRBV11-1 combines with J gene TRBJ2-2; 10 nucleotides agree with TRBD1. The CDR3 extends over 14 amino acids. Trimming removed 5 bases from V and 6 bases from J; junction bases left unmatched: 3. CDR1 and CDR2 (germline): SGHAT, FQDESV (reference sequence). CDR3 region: CASSRDRGSGELFF. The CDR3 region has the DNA TGTGCCAGCAGCCGGGACAGGGGATCCGGGGAGCTGTTTTTT.

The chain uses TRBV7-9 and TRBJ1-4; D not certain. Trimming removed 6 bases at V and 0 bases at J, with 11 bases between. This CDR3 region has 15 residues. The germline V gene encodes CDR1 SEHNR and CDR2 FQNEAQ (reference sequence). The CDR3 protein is CASRSGITTNEKLFF. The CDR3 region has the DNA TGTGCCAGCAGATCCGGGATAACAACTAATGAAAAACTGTTTTTT.

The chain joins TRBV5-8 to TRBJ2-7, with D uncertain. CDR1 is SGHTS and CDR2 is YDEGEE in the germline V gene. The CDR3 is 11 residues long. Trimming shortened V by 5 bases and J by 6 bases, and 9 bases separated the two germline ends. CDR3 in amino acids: CASSFHSEQYF. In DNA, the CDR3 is TGTGCCAGCAGTTTCCACTCCGAGCAGTACTTC.

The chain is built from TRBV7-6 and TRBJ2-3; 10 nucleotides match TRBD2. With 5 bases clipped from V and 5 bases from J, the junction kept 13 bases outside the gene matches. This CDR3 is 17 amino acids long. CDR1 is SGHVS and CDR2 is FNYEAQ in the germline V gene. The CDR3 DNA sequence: TGTGCCAGCAGCCCCCGAAGCGGGAGGGCCTTAGTAGATACGCAGTATTTT. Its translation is CASSPRSGRALVDTQYF. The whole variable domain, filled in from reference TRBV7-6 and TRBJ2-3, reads GAGVSQSPRYKVTKRGQDVALRCDPISGHVSLYWYRQALGQGPEFLTYFNYEAQQDKSGLPNDRFSAERPEGSISTLTIQRTEQRDSAMYRCASSPRSGRALVDTQYFGPGTRLTVL.

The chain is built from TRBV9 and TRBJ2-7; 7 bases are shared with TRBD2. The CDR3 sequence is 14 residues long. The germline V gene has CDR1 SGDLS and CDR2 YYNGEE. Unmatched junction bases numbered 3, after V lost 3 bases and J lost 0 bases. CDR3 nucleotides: TGTGCCAGCAGCGCCCGGGACTACTCCTACGAGCAGTACTTC. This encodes CASSARDYSYEQYF.

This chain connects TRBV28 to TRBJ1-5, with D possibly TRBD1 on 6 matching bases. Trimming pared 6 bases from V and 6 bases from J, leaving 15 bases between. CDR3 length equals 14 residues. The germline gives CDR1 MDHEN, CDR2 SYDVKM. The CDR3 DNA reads TGTGCCAGCAGGGACAGACAGGCTGGTCAGCCCCAGCATTTT. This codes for CASRDRQAGQPQHF.

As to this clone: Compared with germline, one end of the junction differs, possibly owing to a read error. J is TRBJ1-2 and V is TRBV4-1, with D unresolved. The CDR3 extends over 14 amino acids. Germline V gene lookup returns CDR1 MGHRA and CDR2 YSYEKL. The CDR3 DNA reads TGCGCTAGCAGCCAAGAGGAGGTGGCCTATGGCTACACCTTC. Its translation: CASSQEEVAYGYTF.

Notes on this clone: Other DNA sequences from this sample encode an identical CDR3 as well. The CDR3 reads CASSLSRGSNTEAFF. For the CDR3, the DNA is TGTGCCAGCAGTTTATCTCGGGGATCGAACACTGAAGCTTTCTTT. The V call is TRBV27, the J call TRBJ1-1, with D uncertain. The V end was cut by 0 bases, the J end by 1 base, with 9 bases between. Per the germline V gene, CDR1 is MNHEY and CDR2 is SMNVEV (reference sequence). The CDR3 is 15 residues long.

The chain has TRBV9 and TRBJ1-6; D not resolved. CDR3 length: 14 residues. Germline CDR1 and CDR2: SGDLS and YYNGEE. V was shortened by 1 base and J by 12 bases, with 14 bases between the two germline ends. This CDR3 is CASSVTEIRGPLHF. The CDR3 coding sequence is TGTGCCAGCAGCGTAACCGAAATCCGGGGACCCCTCCACTTT.

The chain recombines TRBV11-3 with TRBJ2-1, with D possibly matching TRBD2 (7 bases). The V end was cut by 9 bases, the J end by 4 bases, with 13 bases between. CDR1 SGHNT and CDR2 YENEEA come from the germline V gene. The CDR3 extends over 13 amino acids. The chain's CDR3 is CASSRGAYNEQFF. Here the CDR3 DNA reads TGTGCCAGTTCACGGGGGGCTTACAATGAGCAGTTCTTC.

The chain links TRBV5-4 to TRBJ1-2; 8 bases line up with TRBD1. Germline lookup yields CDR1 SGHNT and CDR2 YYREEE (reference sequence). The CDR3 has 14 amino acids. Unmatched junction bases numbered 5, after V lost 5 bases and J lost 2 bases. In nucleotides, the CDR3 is TGTGCCAGCAGAACAGACAGGGGAAACTATGGCTACACCTTC. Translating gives CASRTDRGNYGYTF.

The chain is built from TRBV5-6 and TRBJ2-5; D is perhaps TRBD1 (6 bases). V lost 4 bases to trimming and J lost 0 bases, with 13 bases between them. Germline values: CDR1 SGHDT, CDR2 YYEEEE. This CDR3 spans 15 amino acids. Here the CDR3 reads CASSPKTGYQETQYF. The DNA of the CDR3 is TGTGCCAGCAGCCCCAAGACAGGATACCAAGAGACCCAGTACTTC. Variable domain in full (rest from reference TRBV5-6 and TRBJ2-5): DAGVTQSPTHLIKTRGQQVTLRCSPKSGHDTVSWYQQALGQGPQFIFQYYEEEERQRGNFPDRFSGHQFPNYSSELNVNALLLGDSALYLCASSPKTGYQETQYFGPGTRLLVL.

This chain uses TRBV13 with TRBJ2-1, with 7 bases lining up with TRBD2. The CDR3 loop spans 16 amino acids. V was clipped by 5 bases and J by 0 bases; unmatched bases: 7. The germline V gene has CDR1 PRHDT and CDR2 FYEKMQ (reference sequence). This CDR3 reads CASSTSSGLSYNEQFF. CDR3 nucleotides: TGTGCCAGCAGCACCTCTAGCGGACTCTCCTACAATGAGCAGTTCTTC.

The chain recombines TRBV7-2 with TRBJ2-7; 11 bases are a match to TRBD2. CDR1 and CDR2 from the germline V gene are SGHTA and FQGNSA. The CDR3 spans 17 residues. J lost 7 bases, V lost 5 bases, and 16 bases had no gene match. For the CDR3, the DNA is TGTGCCAGCAGCCCGCTATCGCCTTTAGCGGGGGGGAGGGAGCAGTACTTC. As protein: CASSPLSPLAGGREQYF.